These 3 T cell receptor beta chains share one sample of origin, sequenced in a study of cytotoxic CD8 clonotypes in ibrutinib-treated CLL. The assay was immunoSEQ multiplex PCR, and TCRdb's table has in-frame clones only and misses some. The table includes 150,000 or so clones, 75% to 90% detected once. Sequenced here: PBMCs, sampled after 24 months of ibrutinib treatment. These receptors all come from a human donor with chronic lymphocytic leukemia.

The chain combines TRBV18 with TRBJ2-7; D unresolved. The germline V gene encodes CDR1 KGHSH and CDR2 LQKENI. V lost 6 bases to trimming and J lost 2 bases, with 5 bases between them. This CDR3 comprises 11 residues. The CDR3 DNA is TGTGCCAGCTCTCCTACCTACGAGCAGTACTTC. Translating it yields CASSPTYEQYF.

This clone was observed a single time. V usage is TRBV25-1 and J usage is TRBJ2-7; D is possibly TRBD1 (6 bases). From germline, CDR1 is MGHDK and CDR2 SYGVNS. This CDR3 is built from 12 residues. The germline V and J ends were trimmed by 3 bases and 8 bases, with 11 bases remaining between them. This CDR3 is CASSDPTGKQYF. The CDR3, as DNA: TGTGCCAGCAGTGACCCTACAGGGAAGCAGTACTTC.

In regard to this clone: At one end, the junction sequence differs from germline, possibly due to a read error. The V call is TRBV7-7, the J call TRBJ1-1; D gene ambiguous. The germline V gene has CDR1 SSHAT and CDR2 FNYEAQ (reference sequence). This CDR3 is built from 13 residues. In DNA form, the CDR3 reads TGTGCTAGCAGCTTAGACAAGAACACTGAAGCTTTCTTT. Its translation: CASSLDKNTEAFF. The variable domain in full, completed from reference TRBV7-7 and TRBJ1-1, reads GAGVSQSPRYKVTKRGQDVTLRCDPISSHATLYWYQQALGQGPEFLTYFNYEAQPDKSGLPSDRFSAERPEGSISTLTIQRTEQRDSAMYRCASSLDKNTEAFFGQGTRLTVV.